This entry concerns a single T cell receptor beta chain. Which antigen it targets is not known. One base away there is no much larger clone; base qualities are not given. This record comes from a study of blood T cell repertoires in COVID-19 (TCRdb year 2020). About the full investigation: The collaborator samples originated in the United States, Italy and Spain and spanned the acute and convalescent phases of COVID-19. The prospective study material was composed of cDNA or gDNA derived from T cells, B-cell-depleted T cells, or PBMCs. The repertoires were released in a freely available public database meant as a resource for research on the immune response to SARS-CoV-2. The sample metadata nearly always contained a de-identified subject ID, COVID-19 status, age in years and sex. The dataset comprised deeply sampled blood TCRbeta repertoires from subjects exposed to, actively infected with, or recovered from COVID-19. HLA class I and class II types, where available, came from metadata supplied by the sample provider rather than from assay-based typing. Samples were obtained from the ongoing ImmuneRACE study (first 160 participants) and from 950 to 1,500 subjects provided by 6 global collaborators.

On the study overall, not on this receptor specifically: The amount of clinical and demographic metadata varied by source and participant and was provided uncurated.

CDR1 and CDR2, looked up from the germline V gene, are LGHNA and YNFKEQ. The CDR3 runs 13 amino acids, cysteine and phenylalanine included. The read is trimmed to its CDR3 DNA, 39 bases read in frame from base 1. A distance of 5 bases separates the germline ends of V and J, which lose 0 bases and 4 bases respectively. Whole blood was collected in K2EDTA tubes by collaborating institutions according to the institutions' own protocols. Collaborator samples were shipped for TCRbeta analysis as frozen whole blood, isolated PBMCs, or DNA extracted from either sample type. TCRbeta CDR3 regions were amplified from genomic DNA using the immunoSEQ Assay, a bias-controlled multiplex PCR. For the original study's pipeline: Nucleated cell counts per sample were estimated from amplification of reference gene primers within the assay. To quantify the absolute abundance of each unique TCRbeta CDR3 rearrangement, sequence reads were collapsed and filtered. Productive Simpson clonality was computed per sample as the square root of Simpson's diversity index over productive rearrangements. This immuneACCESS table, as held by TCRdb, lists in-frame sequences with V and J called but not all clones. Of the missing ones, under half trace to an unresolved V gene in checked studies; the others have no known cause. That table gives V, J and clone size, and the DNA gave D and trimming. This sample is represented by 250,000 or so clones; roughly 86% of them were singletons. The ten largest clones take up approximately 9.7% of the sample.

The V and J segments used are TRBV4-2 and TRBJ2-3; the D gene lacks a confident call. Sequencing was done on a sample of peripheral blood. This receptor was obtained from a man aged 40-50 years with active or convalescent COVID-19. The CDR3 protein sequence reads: CASSQDEPDTQYF. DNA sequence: TGTGCCAGCAGCCAAGATGAGCCAGATACGCAGTATTTT.